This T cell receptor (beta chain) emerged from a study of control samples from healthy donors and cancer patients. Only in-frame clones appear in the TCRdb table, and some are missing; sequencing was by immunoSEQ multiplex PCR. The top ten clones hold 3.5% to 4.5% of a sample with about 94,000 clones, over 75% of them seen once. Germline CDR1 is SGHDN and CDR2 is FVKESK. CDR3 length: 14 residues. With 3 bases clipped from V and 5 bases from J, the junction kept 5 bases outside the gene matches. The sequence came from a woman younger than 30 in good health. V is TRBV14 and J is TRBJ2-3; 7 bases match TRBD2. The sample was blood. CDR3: CASSQWGGEDTQYF. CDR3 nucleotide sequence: TGTGCCAGCAGCCAGTGGGGGGGGGAAGATACGCAGTATTTT. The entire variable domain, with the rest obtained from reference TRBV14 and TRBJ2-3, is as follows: EAGVTQFPSHSVIEKGQTVTLRCDPISGHDNLYWYRRVMGKEIKFLLHFVKESKQDESGMPNNRFLAERTGGTYSTLKVQPAELEDSGVYFCASSQWGGEDTQYFGPGTRLTVL.